These 6 T cell receptor beta chains share one sample of origin, sequenced in a study of CD8 T cells in Susac syndrome. Reverse transcription used 0.5 to 1 ug RNA and random hexamers. TCRdb used MiXCR to reprocess the immunoSEQ multiplex PCR reads, holding one entry per CDR3 protein. The sample comprises about 130,000 distinct CDR3 sequences, approximately 95% of which are singletons, and roughly 0.17% rests with the top ten. The sequencing sample was made of CD8+ T cells from PBMCs. The receptors come from a human donor with Susac syndrome.

The CDR3 reads CSVEMGRGRPAGTEAFF. The CDR3 coding sequence is TGCAGCGTTGAAATGGGACGAGGGCGCCCGGCCGGCACTGAAGCTTTCTTT. The rearrangement links TRBV29-1 to TRBJ1-1; D is possibly TRBD1 (5 bases). The germline V gene encodes CDR1 SQVTM and CDR2 ANQGSEA. This CDR3 is built from 17 residues. Trimming stripped 2 bases from V and 4 bases from J, with 23 bases between.

This clonotype was seen once. The chain employs TRBV7-6 and TRBJ2-7; D is perhaps TRBD1 (5 bases). V lost 5 bases to trimming and J lost 3 bases, with 11 bases between them. Looked up from germline, CDR1 is SGHVS and CDR2 is FNYEAQ. This CDR3 has 13 amino acids. The CDR3 region is CASSPGPLYEQYF. The DNA of the CDR3 is TGTGCCAGCAGCCCAGGGCCTCTCTACGAGCAGTACTTC.

V gene TRBV28 combines with J gene TRBJ2-2; unclear D gene. Per germline, CDR1 MDHEN and CDR2 SYDVKM. Trimming removed 4 bases at V and 4 bases at J, with 22 bases between. The CDR3 contains 18 residues. In DNA form, the CDR3 reads TGTGCCAGCAGTTACCTCGCTGATCCCATATTGGGCACCGGGGAGCTGTTTTTT. Amino acid sequence: CASSYLADPILGTGELFF.

The V and J genes are TRBV12-3 or TRBV12-4 and TRBJ2-3; D possibly corresponds to TRBD1 (5 bases). Trimming took 8 bases from V and 3 from J, leaving 9 bases between them. The CDR3 runs 12 residues. CDR3 nucleotides: TGTGCCAGCGGAAAGGGGACAGATACGCAGTATTTT. Its translation is CASGKGTDTQYF.

The genes are TRBV29-1 and TRBJ2-2; tentatively, D is TRBD1 or TRBD2 (7 bases each). Germline V lookup: CDR1 SQVTM, CDR2 ANQGSEA. Trimming took 6 bases from V and 6 from J, leaving 17 bases between them. The CDR3 extends over 14 amino acids. The CDR3 reads CSVAGGVGAGELFF. For the CDR3, the DNA is TGCAGCGTGGCAGGGGGGGTTGGCGCCGGGGAGCTGTTTTTT.

This chain uses TRBV9 with TRBJ2-1; TRBD2 aligns across 9 bases. V was pared by 3 bases and J by 5 bases, with 6 bases of the junction left unmatched. This CDR3 has 15 amino acids. CDR1 is SGDLS, CDR2 YYNGEE, per germline. The CDR3 DNA reads TGTGCCAGCAGCGGACTCACTAGCGGGCACAATGAGCAGTTCTTC. Amino acids: CASSGLTSGHNEQFF.